The entry below describes one T cell receptor beta chain. Its antigen is not identified. The repertoire was sequenced with immunoSEQ multiplex PCR; TCRdb's copy has only in-frame clones and lacks some. The sample consists of under 170,000 clones, 85% to 95% of them appearing once. The record originates from a study of T cell responses to AZD1222 COVID-19 vaccine. Points from the study as a whole: Reportedly, nearly half of unique spike TCRs recognized epitopes outside B.1.351/B.1.1.7 mutations. Donors were mostly white British, more females; clonal diversity possibly underestimated. Rises in breadth and depth of Spike-specific TCRs came after two AZD1222 doses. Mapped onto spike, vaccine-associated CD4 TCRs spanned it and were dominant at 160-218 and 743-854.

Trimming stripped 4 bases from V and 3 bases from J, with 13 bases between. CDR1 is SGHRS, CDR2 YFSETQ, per germline. The CDR3 extends over 14 amino acids. Material: peripheral blood, obtained on day 0 of AZD1222 vaccination. This chain joins TRBV5-1 and TRBJ2-5; a possible D gene is TRBD1 (6 bases). The TCR sequence derives from an adult in good health. CDR3: CASSTGKGEETQYF. The CDR3 DNA reads TGCGCCAGCAGCACAGGGAAGGGGGAAGAGACCCAGTACTTC.